The 22 T cell receptor beta chains given below trace back to one sample, sequenced in a study of T cells expressing NK-cell markers. Reprocessing the 5' RACE reads, TCRdb reports a single entry for every CDR3 protein and omits DNA. The sample table sets out 450,000 to 600,000 distinct CDR3 sequences. Sequenced input: blood T cells: a sorted CD56 or NKG2C T cell subset, CD4+ or CD8+ T cells, or bulk PBMC T cells (not recorded which). The receptors originated from a man between 18 and 35 years old in good health.

The J gene is TRBJ2-5, the V gene TRBV20-1. From germline, CDR1 is DFQATT and CDR2 SNEGSKA (reference sequence). The CDR3 consists of 15 residues. The chain's CDR3 is CSASGHTHVQETQYF.

The genes are TRBV20-1 and TRBJ2-5. This CDR3 contains 11 residues. The germline V gene has CDR1 DFQATT and CDR2 SNEGSKA (reference sequence). The CDR3 loop is CSALHQETQYF.

V gene TRBV5-1 combines with J gene TRBJ2-7; the D call of TRBD1 rests on TCRdb alone, since no DNA is present to check it. Looked up from germline, CDR1 is SGHRS and CDR2 is YFSETQ. The CDR3 consists of 14 residues. CDR3 sequence: CASRPEGATYEQYF.

The chain carries TRBV9 and TRBJ2-2; TCRdb lists TRBD2, though no DNA is available to test this call. This CDR3 is built from 15 residues. In germline, CDR1 is SGDLS, CDR2 YYNGEE. This CDR3 is CASSLRTDYNGELFF.

The chain links TRBV7-9 to TRBJ2-5. The germline V gene encodes CDR1 SEHNR and CDR2 FQNEAQ (reference sequence). This CDR3 has 12 residues. The chain's CDR3 is CASVQNQETQYF.

The rearrangement uses TRBV11-2 and TRBJ2-3. This CDR3 contains 15 residues. Germline V gene lookup returns CDR1 SGHAT and CDR2 FQNNGV. CDR3 residues: CASSSGSLDADTQYF.

This chain uses TRBV5-1 with TRBJ2-5; TCRdb's D gene call, TRBD2, goes unchecked for lack of DNA. The CDR3 length is 14 residues. The V gene's germline CDR1 is SGHRS and CDR2 YFSETQ. The chain's CDR3 is CASGSGRGQETQYF.

This chain joins TRBV24-1 and TRBJ2-3; as DNA is missing, the TRBD1 call by TCRdb cannot be tested. This CDR3 spans 16 amino acids. The germline gives CDR1 KGHDR, CDR2 SFDVKD. This chain's CDR3 is CAISDPGVRAGDTQYF.

J is TRBJ2-3 and V is TRBV10-3; TCRdb reports TRBD2, a call that lacks DNA to check it against. CDR3 length: 14 amino acids. The germline V gene encodes CDR1 ENHRY and CDR2 SYGVKD. CDR3 loop: CAISRAGESDTQYF.

The chain's CDR3 is CASSPGDRGEAFF. This chain connects TRBV7-2 to TRBJ1-1; without DNA, the TCRdb call of TRBD1 cannot be checked. The CDR3 is 13 amino acids. CDR1 and CDR2 (germline): SGHTA, FQGNSA.

The chain couples TRBV12-3 or TRBV12-4 to TRBJ1-1. This CDR3 region has 15 residues. This chain's CDR3 is CASSFAGTANTEAFF.

The chain is built from TRBV5-1 and TRBJ2-3; with no DNA, the TCRdb D assignment of TRBD2 cannot be verified. CDR1 and CDR2 (germline): SGHRS, YFSETQ. The CDR3 is 15 residues long. CDR3 sequence reads: CASSLVLESTDTQYF.

CDR3 loop: CASTSKSSGANVLTF. V gene TRBV18 combines with J gene TRBJ2-6. Germline V gene lookup returns CDR1 KGHSH and CDR2 LQKENI. The CDR3 is 15 residues long.

V and J are TRBV7-3 and TRBJ1-2; TCRdb picks TRBD1, but there is no DNA to check that call. The CDR3 is 14 residues long. Germline V gene lookup returns CDR1 SGHTA and CDR2 FQGTGA. CDR3 amino acids: CASSSLQQGKGYTF.

The chain recombines TRBV20-1 with TRBJ2-3; TCRdb's D call of TRBD1 is untestable without DNA. The germline CDR1 and CDR2 sequences are DFQATT and SNEGSKA (reference sequence). The CDR3 runs to 16 residues. The CDR3 protein is CSARDLKDRSTDTQYF.

This chain joins TRBV4-3 and TRBJ1-4. Looked up from germline, CDR1 is LGHNA and CDR2 is YSLEER. CDR3 length equals 15 residues. The CDR3 region is CASSQGGGQWEKLFF.

V gene TRBV28 combines with J gene TRBJ2-7; the TCRdb D gene call, TRBD2, has no DNA to confirm it. CDR3 length: 13 residues. From germline, CDR1 is MDHEN and CDR2 SYDVKM. CDR3 in amino acids: CATLGRNSYEQYF.

The rearrangement joins TRBV29-1 to TRBJ1-1; without DNA, the TCRdb call of TRBD1 cannot be checked. This CDR3 region has 12 residues. CDR1 SQVTM and CDR2 ANQGSEA come from the germline V gene. CDR3 sequence: CSVAKGAGEAFF.

The chain carries TRBV7-9 and TRBJ1-1; TCRdb calls TRBD1, which cannot be checked without DNA. CDR1 and CDR2 from the germline V gene are SEHNR and FQNEAQ (reference sequence). This CDR3 spans 14 amino acids. The CDR3 reads CASSLVRQGPEAFF.

The chain employs TRBV29-1 and TRBJ2-1; TCRdb's D gene call, TRBD1, goes unchecked for lack of DNA. CDR3 size: 11 residues. Germline-derived CDR1 and CDR2 are SQVTM and ANQGSEA. CDR3 protein: CSVLKTGRQFF.

The chain joins TRBV12-3 or TRBV12-4 to TRBJ2-3. This CDR3 contains 15 residues. The CDR3 here is CASSRKDGGTDTQYF.

The chain couples TRBV5-1 to TRBJ2-6. Germline assignment: CDR1 SGHRS and CDR2 YFSETQ. The CDR3 is made up of 14 amino acids. The CDR3 loop reads CASSSIQGTNVLTF.